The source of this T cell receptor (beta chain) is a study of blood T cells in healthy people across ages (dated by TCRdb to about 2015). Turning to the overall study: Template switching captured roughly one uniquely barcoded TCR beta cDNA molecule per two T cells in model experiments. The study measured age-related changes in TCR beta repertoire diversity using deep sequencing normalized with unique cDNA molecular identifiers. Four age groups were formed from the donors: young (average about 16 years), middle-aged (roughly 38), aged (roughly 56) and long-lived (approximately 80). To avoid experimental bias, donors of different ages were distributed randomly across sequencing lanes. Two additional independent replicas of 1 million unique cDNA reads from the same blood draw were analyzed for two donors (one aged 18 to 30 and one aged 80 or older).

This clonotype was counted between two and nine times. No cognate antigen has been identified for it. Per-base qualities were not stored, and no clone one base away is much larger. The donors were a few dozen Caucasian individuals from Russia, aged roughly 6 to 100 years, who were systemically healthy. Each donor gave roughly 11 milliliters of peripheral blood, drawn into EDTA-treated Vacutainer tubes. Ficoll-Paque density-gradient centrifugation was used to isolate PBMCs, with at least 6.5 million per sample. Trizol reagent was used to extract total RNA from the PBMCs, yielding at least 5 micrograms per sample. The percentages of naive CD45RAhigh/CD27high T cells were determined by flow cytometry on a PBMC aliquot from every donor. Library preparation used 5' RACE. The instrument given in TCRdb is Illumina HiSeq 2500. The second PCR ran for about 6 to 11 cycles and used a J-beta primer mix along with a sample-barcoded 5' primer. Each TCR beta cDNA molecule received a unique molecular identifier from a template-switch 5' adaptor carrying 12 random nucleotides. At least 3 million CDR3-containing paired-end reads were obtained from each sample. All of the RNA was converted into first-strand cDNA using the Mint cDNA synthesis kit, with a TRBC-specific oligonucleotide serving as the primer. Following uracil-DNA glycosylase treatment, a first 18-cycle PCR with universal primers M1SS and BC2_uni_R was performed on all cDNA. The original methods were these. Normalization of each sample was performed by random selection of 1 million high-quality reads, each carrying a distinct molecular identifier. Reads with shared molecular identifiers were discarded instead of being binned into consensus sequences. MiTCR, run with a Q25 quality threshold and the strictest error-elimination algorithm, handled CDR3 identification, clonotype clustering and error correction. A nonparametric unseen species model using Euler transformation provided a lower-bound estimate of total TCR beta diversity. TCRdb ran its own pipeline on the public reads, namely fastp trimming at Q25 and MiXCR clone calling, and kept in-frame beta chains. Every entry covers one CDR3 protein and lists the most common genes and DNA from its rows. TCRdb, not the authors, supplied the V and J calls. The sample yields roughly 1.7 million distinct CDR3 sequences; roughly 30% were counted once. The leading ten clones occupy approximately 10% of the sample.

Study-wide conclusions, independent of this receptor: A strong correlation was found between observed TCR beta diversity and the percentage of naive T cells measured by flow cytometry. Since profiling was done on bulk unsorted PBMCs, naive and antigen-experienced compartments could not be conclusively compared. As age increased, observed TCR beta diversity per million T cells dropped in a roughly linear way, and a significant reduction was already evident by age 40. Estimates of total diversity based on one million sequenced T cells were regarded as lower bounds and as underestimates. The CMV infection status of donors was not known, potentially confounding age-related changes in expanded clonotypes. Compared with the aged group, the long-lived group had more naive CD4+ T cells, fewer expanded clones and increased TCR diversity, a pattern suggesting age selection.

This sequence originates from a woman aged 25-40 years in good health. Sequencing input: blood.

The DNA sequence reads TGCAGTGCAATGGGGACAGGGCTGTACTTC. This sequence encodes CSAMGTGLYF. This chain is built from TRBV20-1 and TRBJ2-7, and 9 junctional nucleotides match TRBD1. For this chain, trimming is 6 bases at the V end and 12 bases at the J end, and the number of junction bases without a gene match is 6. Including cysteine and phenylalanine, the CDR3 has 10 amino acids. The entry retains the CDR3 DNA only, 30 bases that are in frame from base 1. Taken from the germline V gene (reference sequence), the CDR1 and CDR2 loops are DFQATT and SNEGSKA.